One and the same sample provided the 18 T cell receptor beta chains below, sequenced in a study of T cell repertoires in cytomegalovirus infection. For these TCRs, the target antigens are not known. TCRdb redid the calling of the reads with MiXCR, one entry per CDR3 protein. Of 350,000 to 400,000 distinct CDR3 sequences listed, about 35% were seen once; the top ten hold roughly 14%. Sample: cultured PBMCs, taken from culture after CMV antigen stimulation. Every receptor here comes from a human donor in good health (CMV status not recorded). Some clones in this sample may be carry-over from other donors' samples.

This clonotype was seen a few times. The rearrangement uses TRBV7-2 and TRBJ2-2; D possibly corresponds to TRBD1 (6 bases). Trimming removed 4 bases at V and 3 bases at J, with 12 bases between. This CDR3 is built from 15 residues. Germline assignment: CDR1 SGHTA and CDR2 FQGNSA. The CDR3: CASSSRTEYTGELFF. The CDR3 nucleotides read TGTGCCAGCAGCTCCAGGACAGAGTACACCGGGGAGCTGTTTTTT.

The J gene is TRBJ1-1, the V gene TRBV6-5; possibly TRBD1 for D (5 bases). CDR1 MNHEY and CDR2 SVGAGI come from the germline V gene. The V gene lost 4 bases and the J gene lost 0 bases, with 12 bases spanning the gap. The CDR3 totals 15 residues. The CDR3 here is CASSFLPGVNTEAFF. As DNA, the CDR3 is TGTGCCAGCAGTTTCCTTCCGGGGGTGAACACTGAAGCTTTCTTT.

V is TRBV6-1 and J is TRBJ1-1; TRBD1 is a possible D gene (5 bases). This CDR3 is 15 amino acids long. V lost 5 bases to trimming and J lost 2 bases, with 15 bases between them. The V gene's germline CDR1 is MNHNS and CDR2 SASEGT. CDR3 amino acids: CASSPWAGINTEAFF. As DNA, the CDR3 is TGTGCCAGCAGTCCATGGGCAGGGATCAACACTGAAGCTTTCTTT.

The gene calls are TRBV12-3 or TRBV12-4 and TRBJ1-3; D is possibly TRBD1 (6 bases). There are 15 residues in the CDR3. The V end lost 3 bases, the J end lost 0 bases, and 9 bases lay between the germline ends. The CDR3 DNA reads TGTGCCAGCAGTTTTGGGGGACACTCTGGAAACACCATATATTTT. It is translated as CASSFGGHSGNTIYF.

This rearrangement joins TRBV28 to TRBJ1-2, with unresolved D. The CDR3 runs 11 residues. V lost 3 bases to trimming and J lost 8 bases, with 7 bases between them. The V gene's germline CDR1 is MDHEN and CDR2 SYDVKM. The CDR3 region has the DNA TGTGCCAGCAGTTTTGAGGGCGGCTACACCTTC. The encoded protein is CASSFEGGYTF.

This clonotype has a handful of counts. The rearrangement uses TRBV10-3 and TRBJ2-2, with D uncertain. CDR1 and CDR2 from the germline V gene are ENHRY and SYGVKD. The CDR3 extends over 13 amino acids. Trimming cost V 3 bases and J 2 bases, with 4 bases left between them. The CDR3 bases are TGTGCCATCAGTGAAACAAACACCGGGGAGCTGTTTTTT. Its protein product is CAISETNTGELFF.

In this sample, this clonotype turned up a few times. The chain combines TRBV6-5 with TRBJ2-5; D unclear. The V gene lost 0 bases and the J gene lost 5 bases, with 10 bases spanning the gap. From germline, CDR1 is MNHEY and CDR2 SVGAGI. This CDR3 has 14 residues. CDR3 sequence reads: CASSYSAARETQYF. The CDR3 DNA is TGTGCCAGCAGTTACTCGGCAGCCCGGGAGACCCAGTACTTC.

This clonotype was observed a few times. The chain has TRBV6-5 and TRBJ2-7; D is possibly TRBD1 (6 bases). V lost 2 bases to trimming and J lost 0 bases, with 17 bases between them. Germline values: CDR1 MNHEY, CDR2 SVGAGI. The CDR3 sequence is 17 residues long. CDR3 DNA: TGTGCCAGCAGTTACGGTACAGGGCAGTTGTACTCCTACGAGCAGTACTTC. It yields the protein CASSYGTGQLYSYEQYF.

This clonotype has ten or more counts. The chain uses TRBV7-2 and TRBJ1-5; 7 bases fit TRBD1. This CDR3 comprises 15 residues. Germline CDR1 and CDR2: SGHTA and FQGNSA. The J segment lost 3 bases and the V segment lost 1 base, leaving 3 bases of the junction unmatched. For the CDR3, the DNA is TGTGCCAGCAGCTTAGTGGGACAGCCCAATCAGCCCCAGCATTTT. Its translation: CASSLVGQPNQPQHF.

The chain's CDR3 is CATSDLRGQGTGELFF. CDR3 in DNA: TGTGCCACCAGTGATTTGCGGGGACAGGGGACCGGGGAGCTGTTTTTT. This chain links TRBV24-1 with TRBJ2-2; 10 bases are shared with TRBD1. V shed 0 bases, J shed 5 bases, and the junction held 2 bases outside the gene matches. Germline V CDR1 and CDR2: KGHDR, SFDVKD. The CDR3 covers 16 residues.

This clonotype was seen a few times. CDR3 DNA sequence: TGTGCCAGCAGCCCTCGGGGCAGGTTCATGAACACTGAAGCTTTCTTT. Residues: CASSPRGRFMNTEAFF. The chain has TRBV7-2 and TRBJ1-1, with TRBD1 as a possible D gene (5 bases). CDR1 is SGHTA, CDR2 FQGNSA, per germline. The V end lost 5 bases, the J end lost 0 bases, and 16 bases lay between the germline ends. This CDR3 is built from 16 residues. The whole variable domain, filled in from reference TRBV7-2 and TRBJ1-1, reads GAGVSQSPSNKVTEKGKDVELRCDPISGHTALYWYRQSLGQGLEFLIYFQGNSAPDKSGLPSDRFSAERTGGSVSTLTIQRTQQEDSAVYLCASSPRGRFMNTEAFFGQGTRLTVV.

This chain links TRBV6-1 with TRBJ2-3; weak D call: TRBD2 (6 bases). Looked up from germline, CDR1 is MNHNS and CDR2 is SASEGT. Trimming left V 6 bases short and J 0 bases short, with 10 bases between. The CDR3 contains 14 residues. This CDR3 reads CASRAGTSTDTQYF. The DNA for the CDR3 is TGTGCCAGCAGGGCCGGGACTAGCACAGATACGCAGTATTTT.

This clonotype was found a few times. The chain employs TRBV12-3 or TRBV12-4 and TRBJ1-5; possibly TRBD1 for D (5 bases). Trimming shortened V by 7 bases and J by 6 bases, and 16 bases separated the two germline ends. The length of the CDR3 is 14 residues. The CDR3 bases are TGTGCCAGCACGATATCAGGGATAGGTCAGCCCCAGCATTTT. The encoded protein is CASTISGIGQPQHF.

This clonotype was counted only a few times. The chain joins TRBV7-8 to TRBJ2-5; TRBD2 matches at 8 bases. Germline CDR1 is SGHVS and CDR2 is FQNEAQ. This CDR3 region has 14 residues. After removal of 5 bases from V and 5 bases from J, the junction contained 7 bases not matched to a gene. CDR3 protein: CASSPLTSAETQYF. As DNA, the CDR3 is TGTGCCAGCAGCCCACTGACTAGCGCGGAGACCCAGTACTTC.

CDR3 amino acids: CASSSPGTSGNIQYF. The CDR3, as DNA: TGTGCCAGCAGTTCCCCCGGGACTAGCGGAAACATTCAGTACTTC. The chain recombines TRBV28 with TRBJ2-4; 11 nucleotides agree with TRBD2. The V gene end was trimmed by 4 bases and the J gene end by 6 bases; junction bases not matched to a gene: 5. The CDR3 is made up of 15 amino acids. Germline V lookup: CDR1 MDHEN, CDR2 SYDVKM.

V gene TRBV19 combines with J gene TRBJ1-5; D uncertain. Trimming pared 8 bases from V and 0 bases from J, leaving 8 bases between. Germline V gene lookup returns CDR1 LNHDA and CDR2 SQIVND (reference sequence). The CDR3 consists of 13 residues. The CDR3 DNA is TGTGCCAGTGTAGGTTATAGCAATCAGCCCCAGCATTTT. It yields the protein CASVGYSNQPQHF.

This chain joins TRBV19 and TRBJ2-7, with unresolved D. This CDR3 has 15 residues. In germline, CDR1 is LNHDA, CDR2 SQIVND (reference sequence). The V and J ends lost 5 bases and 6 bases respectively, with 20 bases between them. CDR3: CASSPGTVVAGEQYF. CDR3 bases: TGTGCCAGTAGTCCCGGAACCGTGGTAGCAGGCGAGCAGTACTTC.

A single count supports this clonotype. The chain carries TRBV20-1 and TRBJ2-3, with D tentatively TRBD2 (6 bases). Germline CDR1 and CDR2: DFQATT and SNEGSKA (reference sequence). CDR3 length: 16 residues. V dropped 3 bases and J dropped 2 bases, with 18 bases sitting between them. CDR3 sequence (DNA): TGCAGTGCTAGTCTTTTAGCGGAAGACTTCACAGATACGCAGTATTTT. Translation gives CSASLLAEDFTDTQYF.